The 31 T cell receptor beta chains below come from one sample, sequenced in a study of preoperative IRX-2 immunotherapy in early breast cancer. The table came from immunoSEQ multiplex PCR; TCRdb's copy has only in-frame clones and leaves some out. The sample holds more than 20,000 clones, roughly 75% seen once. Regarding treatment: preoperative locoregional IRX-2 cytokine immunotherapy. Sequenced material: lymph node tissue, taken after IRX-2 immunotherapy. These receptors were collected from a human donor with breast cancer.

The chain recombines TRBV15 with TRBJ2-2; D is perhaps TRBD1 (6 bases). V gave up 5 bases and J gave up 0 bases, with 13 bases separating them. Germline V gene sequence: CDR1 LNHNV, CDR2 YYDKDF (reference sequence). This CDR3 spans 16 amino acids. The CDR3 region is CATSFDNRANTGELFF. In DNA, the CDR3 is TGTGCCACCAGCTTTGACAACAGGGCGAACACCGGGGAGCTGTTTTTT.

V is TRBV19 and J is TRBJ1-5; D is undetermined. The ends were cut back, 1 base at V and 3 bases at J, with 7 bases in the middle. This CDR3 has 14 amino acids. In germline, CDR1 is LNHDA, CDR2 SQIVND (reference sequence). DNA for the CDR3: TGTGCCAGTAGTATAGTAGGTCCCAATCAGCCCCAGCATTTT. Translated: CASSIVGPNQPQHF.

The gene calls are TRBV6-8 and TRBJ2-3, with 7 bases aligning to TRBD1. The ends lost 6 bases at V and 2 bases at J; junction bases unmatched: 8. This CDR3 is built from 15 residues. Looked up from germline, CDR1 is MNHGY and CDR2 is SAAAGT. The chain's CDR3 is CASSSTGTSTDTQYF. The CDR3 DNA reads as TGTGCCAGCAGCTCGACAGGGACCTCCACAGATACGCAGTATTTT.

V gene TRBV10-2 combines with J gene TRBJ2-1, with a weak D call TRBD2 (5 bases). The CDR3 is 12 amino acids. In germline, CDR1 is WSHSY, CDR2 SAAADI. The V and J ends lost 1 base and 8 bases respectively, with 6 bases between them. CDR3 sequence (DNA): TGCGCCAGCAGTGAGTGGGGAGATGAGCAGTTCTTC. Protein sequence: CASSEWGDEQFF.

The chain joins TRBV6-8 to TRBJ2-5; weak D call: TRBD2 (5 bases). The germline V gene encodes CDR1 MNHGY and CDR2 SAAAGT. This CDR3 region has 13 residues. The ends were cut back, 6 bases at V and 7 bases at J, with 15 bases in the middle. The CDR3 DNA follows: TGTGCCAGCAGGAGCGACTACACATCGACCCAGTACTTC. Amino acid sequence: CASRSDYTSTQYF.

There are a few counts of this clone. V gene TRBV6-8 combines with J gene TRBJ1-2, with D maybe TRBD1 (5 bases). The CDR3 covers 14 residues. V dropped 7 bases and J dropped 2 bases, with 14 bases sitting between them. CDR1 is MNHGY, CDR2 SAAAGT, per germline. CDR3 residues: CASNQSGRNYGYTF. The DNA of the CDR3 is TGTGCCAGCAACCAATCGGGACGGAACTATGGCTACACCTTC.

V is TRBV6-8 and J is TRBJ2-5; 9 nucleotides match TRBD1. Germline CDR1 is MNHGY and CDR2 is SAAAGT. CDR3 length: 15 amino acids. The J segment lost 5 bases and the V segment lost 5 bases, leaving 9 bases of the junction unmatched. DNA for the CDR3: TGTGCCAGCAGTCCCCCGGACAGGGGAGGGGAGACCCAGTACTTC. Amino acid sequence: CASSPPDRGGETQYF.

The chain joins TRBV19 to TRBJ1-3, with D tentatively TRBD1 (5 bases). This CDR3 spans 16 amino acids. Germline CDR1 and CDR2: LNHDA and SQIVND (reference sequence). V was trimmed by 5 bases and J by 0 bases, leaving 14 bases between them. The CDR3 region has the DNA TGTGCCAGTAGTGACCCGGGACGGTCCTCTGGAAACACCATATATTTT. Translation gives CASSDPGRSSGNTIYF. Using reference TRBV19 and TRBJ1-3 for the parts outside the CDR3, the full variable domain is DGGITQSPKYLFRKEGQNVTLSCEQNLNHDAMYWYRQDPGQGLRLIYYSQIVNDFQKGDIAEGYSVSREKKESFPLTVTSAQKNPTAFYLCASSDPGRSSGNTIYFGEGSWLTVV.

The chain employs TRBV23-1 and TRBJ2-5; the match to TRBD1 covers 8 bases. TRBV23-1 has ORF status, its function being uncertain. This CDR3 has 13 amino acids. V lost 6 bases and J lost 6; bases outside the gene matches: 6. The CDR3 reads CASSQDRGQTQYF. The CDR3 nucleotides read TGCGCCAGCAGCCAAGACAGGGGTCAGACCCAGTACTTC.

J is TRBJ1-5 and V is TRBV15, with D unclear. The ends were cut back, 0 bases at V and 3 bases at J, with 15 bases in the middle. CDR3 length: 17 amino acids. Germline values: CDR1 LNHNV, CDR2 YYDKDF (reference sequence). The CDR3 loop is CATSRDPPGEINQPQHF. The CDR3 DNA is TGTGCCACCAGCAGAGACCCCCCCGGCGAAATCAATCAGCCCCAGCATTTT.

On this clone: A read error may produce the germline difference seen at one junction end. The chain couples TRBV6-4 to TRBJ2-7, with TRBD2 matching 13 bases. This CDR3 is 14 amino acids long. CDR1 is MRHNA and CDR2 is SNTAGT in the germline V gene. The CDR3 nucleotides are TGTGCCATCAGTACTAGCGGGGGGGCCTACGAGCAGTACTTC. Amino acid sequence: CAISTSGGAYEQYF.

This chain links TRBV7-4 with TRBJ1-5; the D is unclear. Germline lookup yields CDR1 SGHVT and CDR2 SQSDAQ. This CDR3 has 14 residues. The V end was cut by 5 bases, the J end by 1 base, with 9 bases between. The DNA of the CDR3 is TGTGCCAGCAGCATTTCCGGGAGCAATCAGCCCCAGCATTTT. Translating gives CASSISGSNQPQHF.

The chain carries TRBV5-1 and TRBJ1-2; D is possibly TRBD1 (5 bases). CDR3 size: 14 residues. Germline V gives CDR1 SGHRS, CDR2 YFSETQ. V was clipped by 1 base and J by 3 bases, with 10 bases between them. The CDR3 sequence is CASSLSGRDYGYTF. The CDR3 DNA reads as TGCGCCAGCAGCTTGTCAGGGCGCGACTATGGCTACACCTTC.

The DNA for the CDR3 is TGCAGCGTTGAAGACAAAATGAACACTGAAGCTTTCTTT. Translation gives CSVEDKMNTEAFF. V usage is TRBV29-1 and J usage is TRBJ1-1; D remains unclear. The germline V gene encodes CDR1 SQVTM and CDR2 ANQGSEA. The CDR3 has 13 residues. V was clipped by 0 bases and J by 0 bases, with 5 bases between them. Using reference TRBV29-1 and TRBJ1-1 for the parts outside the CDR3, the full variable domain is SAVISQKPSRDICQRGTSLTIQCQVDSQVTMMFWYRQQPGQSLTLIATANQGSEATYESGFVIDKFPISRPNLTFSTLTVSNMSPEDSSIYLCSVEDKMNTEAFFGQGTRLTVV.

The chain links TRBV5-1 to TRBJ1-2; 7 bases align to TRBD1. V lost 0 bases, J lost 0 bases, and 5 bases stayed unmatched. CDR3 length: 16 amino acids. Looked up from germline, CDR1 is SGHRS and CDR2 is YFSETQ. The CDR3 region is CASSLADTGANYGYTF. DNA for the CDR3: TGCGCCAGCAGCTTGGCAGATACAGGGGCTAACTATGGCTACACCTTC.

This clone has just one count. This sequence joins TRBV7-6 and TRBJ1-1, with 10 nucleotides matching TRBD1. J lost 3 bases, V lost 5 bases, and 6 bases had no gene match. The germline V gene has CDR1 SGHVS and CDR2 FNYEAQ. This CDR3 region has 15 residues. The DNA for the CDR3 is TGTGCCAGCAGCGCGGGACAGGGGATTTACACTGAAGCTTTCTTT. Translated: CASSAGQGIYTEAFF.

The gene calls are TRBV18 and TRBJ1-1, with unresolved D. V shed 3 bases and J shed 0 bases, with 5 bases lying between them. CDR1 is KGHSH, CDR2 LQKENI, per germline. The CDR3 covers 13 residues. The CDR3 spells CASSPSLNTEAFF. The CDR3 nucleotides are TGTGCCAGCTCACCTTCATTGAACACTGAAGCTTTCTTT.

The chain has TRBV19 and TRBJ1-1; 9 nucleotides align to TRBD1. The junction had 6 bases not matched to a gene; V was cut back by 7 bases and J by 6 bases. Germline CDR1 LNHDA, CDR2 SQIVND (reference sequence). This CDR3 is built from 13 residues. DNA of the CDR3: TGTGCCAGTATAGGACAGGGGTTCGCTGAAGCTTTCTTT. It specifies CASIGQGFAEAFF.

In nucleotides, the CDR3 is TGTGCCAGCAGTCGTGGGACTAGCGGGAGTGGTGAGCAGTTCTTC. Protein product: CASSRGTSGSGEQFF. The V and J genes are TRBV7-6 and TRBJ2-1; 14 positions agree with TRBD2. CDR1 and CDR2 from the germline V gene are SGHVS and FNYEAQ. The CDR3 is 15 residues long. The J segment lost 9 bases and the V segment lost 6 bases, leaving 7 bases of the junction unmatched.

The chain combines TRBV11-3 with TRBJ2-1; TRBD2 matches at 8 bases. V was pared by 2 bases and J by 2 bases, with 2 bases of the junction left unmatched. CDR3 length: 15 residues. Per germline, CDR1 SGHNT and CDR2 YENEEA. The CDR3: CASSLRSGAYNEQFF. CDR3 coding DNA: TGTGCCAGCAGCTTACGTAGCGGGGCCTACAATGAGCAGTTCTTC.

The gene calls are TRBV7-7 and TRBJ2-1; 8 nucleotides agree with TRBD2. V shed 5 bases and J 5 bases; nucleotides not matched to a gene: 8. This CDR3 region has 15 residues. Per germline, CDR1 SSHAT and CDR2 FNYEAQ (reference sequence). The CDR3 region has the DNA TGTGCCAGCAGCGCGGGGGGTAACCCGAACAATGAGCAGTTCTTC. It codes for CASSAGGNPNNEQFF.

The CDR3 spells CASSLSSRGEQQPQHF. Written as DNA, the CDR3 is TGTGCCAGCAGCTTAAGTAGCAGAGGGGAACAGCAGCCCCAGCATTTT. The chain is built from TRBV7-6 and TRBJ1-5; D might be TRBD1 (5 bases). The CDR3 loop spans 16 amino acids. Per germline, CDR1 SGHVS and CDR2 FNYEAQ. V lost 2 bases to trimming and J lost 7 bases, with 18 bases between them.

The rearrangement uses TRBV11-3 and TRBJ2-2; 10 bases line up with TRBD2. This CDR3 spans 19 amino acids. The ends lost 6 bases at V and 13 bases at J; junction bases unmatched: 26. Germline lookup yields CDR1 SGHNT and CDR2 YENEEA. Here the CDR3 DNA reads TGTGCCAGCAGGGGCAGCGGGAGGGTACCAACCAATCACCGGGCAGGGCTGTTTTTT. This codes for CASRGSGRVPTNHRAGLFF.

The CDR3 nucleotides are TGTGCCAGCAGCTTAGTGGCGACCACTGAAGCTTTCTTT. Translation gives CASSLVATTEAFF. The V call is TRBV7-4, the J call TRBJ1-1; D ambiguous. Looked up from germline, CDR1 is SGHVT and CDR2 is SQSDAQ. The CDR3 is made up of 13 amino acids. V was clipped by 1 base and J by 4 bases, with 7 bases between them.

This chain links TRBV6-8 with TRBJ2-7; D remains ambiguous. The CDR3 extends over 14 amino acids. CDR1 is MNHGY and CDR2 is SAAAGT in the germline V gene. The V end lost 0 bases, the J end lost 7 bases, and 13 bases lay between the germline ends. CDR3 nucleotide sequence: TGTGCCAGCAGTTACTCCTATCAGGATCGGGAGCAGTACTTC. Its translation: CASSYSYQDREQYF.

The chain joins TRBV15 to TRBJ2-7; the D call may be TRBD1 or TRBD2 (5 bases each). The germline V and J ends were trimmed by 6 bases and 4 bases, with 16 bases remaining between them. The length of the CDR3 is 14 residues. CDR1 and CDR2 (germline): LNHNV, YYDKDF (reference sequence). CDR3 DNA: TGTGCCACCAGTAAACGCCGGGGACCATACGAGCAGTACTTC. This codes for CATSKRRGPYEQYF.

This clone was seen more than once but under ten times. The chain employs TRBV6-8 and TRBJ1-5, with 8 bases aligning to TRBD1. V lost 6 bases to trimming and J lost 9 bases; unmatched junction nucleotides: 16. The CDR3 consists of 16 residues. Per germline, CDR1 MNHGY and CDR2 SAAAGT. The CDR3 nucleotides are TGTGCCAGCAGCCTTAGCAACAGGGGGGATCGAACGCCCCAGCATTTT. Translated: CASSLSNRGDRTPQHF.

J is TRBJ1-5 and V is TRBV10-2; TRBD1 agrees at 11 bases. The CDR3 sequence is 16 residues long. Germline V lookup: CDR1 WSHSY, CDR2 SAAADI. V shed 10 bases and J 4 bases; nucleotides not matched to a gene: 12. In DNA form, the CDR3 reads TGCGCCACCCTGGATGTGGACAGGGGGCTGAATCAGCCCCAGCATTTT. This codes for CATLDVDRGLNQPQHF.

This rearrangement joins TRBV11-3 to TRBJ2-7, with 10 bases matching TRBD1. The CDR3 sequence is 17 residues long. Germline CDR1 reads SGHNT; CDR2 reads YENEEA. V trimming: 5 bases; J trimming: 5 bases; junction bases outside the gene matches: 15. The CDR3 is CASSPWTGGSSYHEQYF. Written as DNA, the CDR3 is TGTGCCAGCAGCCCCTGGACAGGGGGTTCGAGCTACCACGAGCAGTACTTC.

The J gene is TRBJ2-7, the V gene TRBV14; 8 positions agree with TRBD1. V shed 2 bases, J shed 4 bases, and the junction held 7 bases outside the gene matches. This CDR3 is built from 15 residues. Germline V lookup: CDR1 SGHDN, CDR2 FVKESK. This CDR3 reads CASSQKRQGFYEQYF. The CDR3 DNA reads TGTGCCAGCAGCCAAAAGAGACAGGGGTTTTACGAGCAGTACTTC. The full variable domain, rest sourced from reference TRBV14 and TRBJ2-7, is EAGVTQFPSHSVIEKGQTVTLRCDPISGHDNLYWYRRVMGKEIKFLLHFVKESKQDESGMPNNRFLAERTGGTYSTLKVQPAELEDSGVYFCASSQKRQGFYEQYFGPGTRLTVT.

The chain uses TRBV11-1 and TRBJ2-5; D assignment may be TRBD1 or TRBD2 (5 bases each). The ends were cut back, 4 bases at V and 6 bases at J, with 21 bases in the middle. The CDR3 is 16 amino acids. Germline CDR1 is SGHAT and CDR2 is FQDESV (reference sequence). CDR3 protein: CASSWGSLRGAQTQYF. CDR3 DNA: TGTGCCAGCAGCTGGGGCAGTTTGAGGGGCGCTCAGACCCAGTACTTC.